These T cell receptor beta chains were read from a single sample in a study of Ad26.COV2.S vaccination and SARS-CoV-2 variants. Sequencing used immunoSEQ multiplex PCR; TCRdb keeps in-frame clones, though not all of them. Of some 390,000 clones detected, 89% appear once; the ten largest clones hold 1.5% to 2%. The specimen was peripheral blood, collected in a trial of Ad26.COV2.S vaccine versus placebo. The receptors stem from a person aged 18-65 years who received the Ad26.COV2.S COVID-19 vaccine or a placebo. The CDR3 runs from the conserved cysteine through the conserved F or W. The order of the fields is clone size, J gene, D gene, V gene, CDR3 length, CDR3 DNA, CDR3 protein. The D gene is left open where the match is weak. A clone size is listed for some rows: how often the clone was seen (once, few, many), or a class if it is expanded.

once,TRBJ1-4,TRBD1,TRBV11-2,18,TGTGCCAGCAGCTTCACAGGGGGCGGATTAGGGGAGAATGAAAAACTGTTTTTT,CASSFTGGGLGENEKLFF
NA,TRBJ2-3,NA,TRBV24-1,14,TGTGCCACCAGTGATTCAGGGTTCACAGATACGCAGTATTTT,CATSDSGFTDTQYF
NA,TRBJ2-2,TRBD2,TRBV28,16,TGTGCCAGCAGCCCCCGGGGGAGGGCCGACACCGGGGAGCTGTTTTTT,CASSPRGRADTGELFF
NA,TRBJ1-2,NA,TRBV27,11,TGTGCCAGCAGGGGGGATCACGGCTACACCTTC,CASRGDHGYTF
NA,TRBJ2-2,TRBD2,TRBV6-1,18,TGTGCCAGCAGTGAAAGACTAGCGGGCGTAACGAACACCGGGGAGCTGTTTTTT,CASSERLAGVTNTGELFF
NA,TRBJ2-2,TRBD2,TRBV28,17,TGTGCCAGCATCTTAGCGGGAGGGATAACGAACACCGGGGAGCTGTTTTTT,CASILAGGITNTGELFF
once,TRBJ1-2,NA,TRBV7-9,13,TGTGCCAGCAGCGGGTCGGAGGCATGGGGCTACACCTTC,CASSGSEAWGYTF
NA,TRBJ2-2,TRBD2,TRBV6-6,16,TGTGCCAGCAGTTACGGGTGGGCGGGAGTCCCCGGGGAGCTGTTTTTT,CASSYGWAGVPGELFF
NA,TRBJ1-1,NA,TRBV29-1,12,TGCAGCGTGCAGGGGTTTGTCACTGAAGCTTTCTTT,CSVQGFVTEAFF
NA,TRBJ2-3,NA,TRBV7-2,13,TGTGCCAGCAGCTTAGCGGCAGACTATACGCAGTATTTT,CASSLAADYTQYF
NA,TRBJ2-1,TRBD2,TRBV7-9,17,TGTGCCAGCAGCTTAGGGACTAGCGGGCGCCTAGGCAATGAGCAGTTCTTC,CASSLGTSGRLGNEQFF
NA,TRBJ2-7,TRBD1,TRBV7-6,18,TGTGCCAGCAGCTTTGGGGTGACAGGGACAGGGGGATCCTACGAGCAGTACTTC,CASSFGVTGTGGSYEQYF
NA,TRBJ1-2,NA,TRBV11-1,14,TGTGCCAGCAGCTTACAGCACAGCGTTTATGGCTACACCTTC,CASSLQHSVYGYTF
few,TRBJ1-6,NA,TRBV7-2,18,TGTGCCAGCAGCGGGGCAGGACGGCCGAGCTCCTATAATTCACCCCTCCACTTT,CASSGAGRPSSYNSPLHF
NA,TRBJ1-1,NA,TRBV12-3/TRBV12-4,13,TGTGCCAGCAGTTTTTTCAAGAACACTGAAGCTTTCTTT,CASSFFKNTEAFF
NA,TRBJ2-1,NA,TRBV12-3/TRBV12-4,13,TGTGCCAGCAGTTTTGGTATAGCAGGCGAGCAGTTCTTC,CASSFGIAGEQFF
NA,TRBJ2-7,TRBD2,TRBV4-3,14,TGCGCCAGCAGCCAACGGACTAGCGGATACGAGCAGTACTTC,CASSQRTSGYEQYF
NA,TRBJ1-2,NA,TRBV27,17,TGTGCCAGCCGCCGTTTTCCACCCGGGGGAACTAACTATGGCTACACCTTC,CASRRFPPGGTNYGYTF
NA,TRBJ2-2,NA,TRBV7-2,15,TGTGCCAGCAGCTCGGGATGGGGGGTTCCCGGGGAGCTGTTTTTT,CASSSGWGVPGELFF
NA,TRBJ2-7,TRBD2,TRBV13,13,TGTGCCAGCAGCCCCGGGACTAGCGTTGAGCAGTACTTC,CASSPGTSVEQYF
NA,TRBJ1-2,NA,TRBV3-1/TRBV3-2,13,TGTGCCAGCAGCCAAGGATCCGGCTATGGCTACACCTTC,CASSQGSGYGYTF
NA,TRBJ2-7,NA,TRBV9,17,TGTGCCAGCAGCGTAGCCGGTGTCACACAGCTAATCTACGAGCAGTACTTC,CASSVAGVTQLIYEQYF
NA,TRBJ2-1,TRBD2,TRBV5-1,16,TGCGCCAGCAGCTTTTCTAGCGGGGGGTTTTACAATGAGCAGTTCTTC,CASSFSSGGFYNEQFF
NA,TRBJ1-1,NA,TRBV6-6,15,TGTGCCAGCAGTTACCCTCAGCGGGGGGGCACTGAAGCTTTCTTT,CASSYPQRGGTEAFF
NA,TRBJ2-1,NA,TRBV10-3,12,TGTGCCATCAGTGAGTCAAGGGACGAGCAGTTCTTC,CAISESRDEQFF
NA,TRBJ2-3,NA,TRBV5-6,15,TGTGCCAGCAGCTTCCAGCAATCACTCACAGATACGCAGTATTTT,CASSFQQSLTDTQYF
NA,TRBJ1-2,NA,TRBV28,12,TGTGCCAGCAGTTCCAGCGAGCGCGGCTACACCTTC,CASSSSERGYTF
NA,TRBJ2-1,NA,TRBV6-5,14,TGTGCCAGCGGCGACTACCGGTCCTACAATGAGCAGTTCTTC,CASGDYRSYNEQFF